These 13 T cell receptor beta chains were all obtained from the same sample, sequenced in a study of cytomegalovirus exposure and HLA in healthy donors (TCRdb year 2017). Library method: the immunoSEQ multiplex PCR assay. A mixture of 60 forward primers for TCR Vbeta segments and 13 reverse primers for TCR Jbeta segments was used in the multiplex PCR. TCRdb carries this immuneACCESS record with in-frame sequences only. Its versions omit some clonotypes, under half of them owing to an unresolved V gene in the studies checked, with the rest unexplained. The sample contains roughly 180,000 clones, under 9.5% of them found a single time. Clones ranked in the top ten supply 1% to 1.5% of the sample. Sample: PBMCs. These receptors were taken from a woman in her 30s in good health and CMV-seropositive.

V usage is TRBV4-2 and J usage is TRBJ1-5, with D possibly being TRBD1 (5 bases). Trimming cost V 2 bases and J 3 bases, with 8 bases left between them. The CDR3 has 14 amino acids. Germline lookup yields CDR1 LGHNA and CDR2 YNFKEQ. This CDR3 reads CASSQPGFNQPQHF. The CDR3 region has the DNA TGTGCCAGCAGCCAACCAGGGTTCAATCAGCCCCAGCATTTT.

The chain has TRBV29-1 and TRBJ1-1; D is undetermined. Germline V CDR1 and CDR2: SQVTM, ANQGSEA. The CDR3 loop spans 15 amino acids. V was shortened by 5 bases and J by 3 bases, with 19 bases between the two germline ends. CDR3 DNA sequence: TGCAGCGTTTCTAAACTATTGAGGGAGGACACTGAAGCTTTCTTT. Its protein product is CSVSKLLREDTEAFF. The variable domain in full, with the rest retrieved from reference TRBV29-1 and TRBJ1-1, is SAVISQKPSRDICQRGTSLTIQCQVDSQVTMMFWYRQQPGQSLTLIATANQGSEATYESGFVIDKFPISRPNLTFSTLTVSNMSPEDSSIYLCSVSKLLREDTEAFFGQGTRLTVV.

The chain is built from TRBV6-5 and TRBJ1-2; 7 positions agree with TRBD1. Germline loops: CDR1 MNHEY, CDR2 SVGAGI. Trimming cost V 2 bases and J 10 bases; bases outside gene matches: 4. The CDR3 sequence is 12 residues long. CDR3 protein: CASSYTGEVYTF. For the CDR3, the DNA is TGTGCCAGCAGTTACACAGGGGAAGTCTACACCTTC.

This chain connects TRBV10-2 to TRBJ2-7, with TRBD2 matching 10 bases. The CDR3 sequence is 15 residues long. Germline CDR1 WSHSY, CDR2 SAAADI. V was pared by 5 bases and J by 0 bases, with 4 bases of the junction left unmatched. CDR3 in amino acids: CASSRTSGSSYEQYF. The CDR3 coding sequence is TGCGCCAGCAGTCGGACTAGCGGAAGCTCCTACGAGCAGTACTTC.

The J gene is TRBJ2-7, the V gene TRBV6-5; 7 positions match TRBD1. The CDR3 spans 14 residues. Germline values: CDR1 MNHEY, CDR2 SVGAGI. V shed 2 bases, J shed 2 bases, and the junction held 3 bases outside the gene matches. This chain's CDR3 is CASSYGDSPYEQYF. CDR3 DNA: TGTGCCAGCAGTTACGGGGACAGTCCCTACGAGCAGTACTTC.

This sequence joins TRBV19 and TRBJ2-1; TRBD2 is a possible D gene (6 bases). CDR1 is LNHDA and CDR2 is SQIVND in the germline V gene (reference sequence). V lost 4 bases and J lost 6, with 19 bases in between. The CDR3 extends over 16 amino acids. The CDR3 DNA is TGTGCCAGTAGTACCGTCGGAGCGGGTGGGGTCAATGAGCAGTTCTTC. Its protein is CASSTVGAGGVNEQFF.

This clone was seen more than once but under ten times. This CDR3 is CASSLARAGYGYTF. The CDR3 nucleotides read TGTGCCAGCAGCTTAGCCAGGGCCGGATATGGCTACACCTTC. The V and J genes are TRBV7-2 and TRBJ1-2; a weak D match, TRBD1 (5 bases). Germline lookup yields CDR1 SGHTA and CDR2 FQGNSA. CDR3 size: 14 residues. Deletions cut 0 bases from V and 5 bases from J, with 10 bases between.

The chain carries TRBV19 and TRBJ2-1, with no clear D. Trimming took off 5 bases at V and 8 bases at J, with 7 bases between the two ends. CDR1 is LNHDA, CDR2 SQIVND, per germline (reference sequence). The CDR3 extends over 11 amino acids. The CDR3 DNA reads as TGTGCCAGTAGTCTACGGGATGAGCAGTTCTTC. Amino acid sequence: CASSLRDEQFF. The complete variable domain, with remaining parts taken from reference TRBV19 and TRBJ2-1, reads DGGITQSPKYLFRKEGQNVTLSCEQNLNHDAMYWYRQDPGQGLRLIYYSQIVNDFQKGDIAEGYSVSREKKESFPLTVTSAQKNPTAFYLCASSLRDEQFFGPGTRLTVL.

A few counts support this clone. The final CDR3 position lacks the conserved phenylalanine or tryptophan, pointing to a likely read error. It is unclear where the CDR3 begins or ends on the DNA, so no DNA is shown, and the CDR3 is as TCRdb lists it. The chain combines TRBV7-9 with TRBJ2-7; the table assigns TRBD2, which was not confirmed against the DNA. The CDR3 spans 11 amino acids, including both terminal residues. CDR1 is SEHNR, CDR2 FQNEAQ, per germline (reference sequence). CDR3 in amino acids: CASSLLLAGGL.

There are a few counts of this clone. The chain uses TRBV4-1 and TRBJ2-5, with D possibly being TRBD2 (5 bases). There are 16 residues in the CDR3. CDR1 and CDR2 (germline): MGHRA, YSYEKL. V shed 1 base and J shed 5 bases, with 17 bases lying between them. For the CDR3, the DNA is TGCGCCAGCAGCCAAGTTCCACCGGTTCGCGGGGAGACCCAGTACTTC. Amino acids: CASSQVPPVRGETQYF.

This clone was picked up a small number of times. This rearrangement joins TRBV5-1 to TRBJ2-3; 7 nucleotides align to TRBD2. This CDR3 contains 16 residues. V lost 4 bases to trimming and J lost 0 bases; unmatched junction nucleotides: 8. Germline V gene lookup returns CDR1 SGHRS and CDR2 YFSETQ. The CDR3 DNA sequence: TGCGCCAGCAGCGGGGGGGACCGCCTTAGCACAGATACGCAGTATTTT. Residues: CASSGGDRLSTDTQYF.

CDR3 in amino acids: CASSLVGGPLEQYF. In nucleotides, the CDR3 is TGTGCCAGCAGTCTAGTGGGGGGACCCCTCGAGCAGTACTTC. V and J are TRBV27 and TRBJ2-7, with D perhaps TRBD2 (6 bases). Trimming shortened V by 5 bases and J by 6 bases, and 17 bases separated the two germline ends. The CDR3 runs to 14 residues. Germline CDR1 and CDR2: MNHEY and SMNVEV (reference sequence).

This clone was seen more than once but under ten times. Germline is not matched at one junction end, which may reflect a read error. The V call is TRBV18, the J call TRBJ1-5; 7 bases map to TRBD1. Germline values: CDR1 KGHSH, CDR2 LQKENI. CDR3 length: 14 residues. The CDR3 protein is CASTPTGIGQPQHF. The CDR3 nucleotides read TGTGCCAGCACACCGACAGGGATCGGTCAGCCCCAGCATTTT.